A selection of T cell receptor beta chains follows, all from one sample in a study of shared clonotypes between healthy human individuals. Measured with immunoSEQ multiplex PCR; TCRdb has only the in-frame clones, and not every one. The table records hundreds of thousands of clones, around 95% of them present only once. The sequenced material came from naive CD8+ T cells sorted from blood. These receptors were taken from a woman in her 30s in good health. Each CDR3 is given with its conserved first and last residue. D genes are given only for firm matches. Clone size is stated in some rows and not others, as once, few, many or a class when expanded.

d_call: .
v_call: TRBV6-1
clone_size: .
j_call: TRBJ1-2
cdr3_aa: CASSESTGYGYTF
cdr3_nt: TGTGCCAGCAGTGAATCAACAGGGTATGGCTACACCTTC

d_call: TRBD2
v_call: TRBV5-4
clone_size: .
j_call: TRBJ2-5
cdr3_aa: CASSPTPGLAALEPQYF
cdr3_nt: TGTGCCAGCAGCCCGACCCCGGGACTAGCAGCCCTGGAGCCCCAGTACTTC

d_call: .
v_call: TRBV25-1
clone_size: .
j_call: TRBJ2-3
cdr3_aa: CASSQGGTDTQYF
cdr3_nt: TGTGCCAGCAGCCAGGGGGGTACAGATACGCAGTATTTT

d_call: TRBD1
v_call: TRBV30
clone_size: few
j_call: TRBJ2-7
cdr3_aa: CAWRGTGAYEQYF
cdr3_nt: TGTGCCTGGAGGGGGACAGGGGCCTACGAGCAGTACTTC

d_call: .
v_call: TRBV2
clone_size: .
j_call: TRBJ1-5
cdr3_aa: CASSEGGSNQPQHF
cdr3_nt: TGTGCCAGCAGTGAAGGGGGTAGCAATCAGCCCCAGCATTTT

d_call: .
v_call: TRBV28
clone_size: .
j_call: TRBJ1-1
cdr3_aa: CASNLPTPGTPNLNTEAFF
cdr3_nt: TGTGCCAGCAACCTTCCCACCCCAGGGACACCGAACCTGAACACTGAAGCTTTCTTT

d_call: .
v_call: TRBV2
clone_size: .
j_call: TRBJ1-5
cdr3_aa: CASSDWGGSNQPQHF
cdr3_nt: TGTGCCAGCAGTGATTGGGGTGGTAGCAATCAGCCCCAGCATTTT

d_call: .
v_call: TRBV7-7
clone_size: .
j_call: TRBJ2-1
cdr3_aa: CASSLSPDNEQFF
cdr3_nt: TGTGCCAGCAGCTTAAGTCCGGACAATGAGCAGTTCTTC

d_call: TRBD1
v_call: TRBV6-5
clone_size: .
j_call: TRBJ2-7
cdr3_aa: CASSQGTASTYEQYF
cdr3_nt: TGTGCCAGCAGTCAGGGGACAGCGTCAACCTACGAGCAGTACTTC

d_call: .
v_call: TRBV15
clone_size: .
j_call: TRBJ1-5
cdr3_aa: CATSRDFTQGKVFNQPQHF
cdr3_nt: TGTGCCACCAGCAGAGACTTCACGCAGGGAAAGGTTTTCAATCAGCCCCAGCATTTT

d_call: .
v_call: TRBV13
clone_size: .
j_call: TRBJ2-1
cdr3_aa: CASSLGLASSYNEQFF
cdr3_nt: TGTGCCAGCAGCTTAGGTCTAGCGAGTTCCTACAATGAGCAGTTCTTC

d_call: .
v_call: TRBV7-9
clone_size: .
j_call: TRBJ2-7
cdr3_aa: CASSLEDYEQYF
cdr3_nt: TGTGCCAGCAGCTTAGAGGACTACGAGCAGTACTTC

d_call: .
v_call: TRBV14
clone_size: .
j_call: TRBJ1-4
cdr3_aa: CASSQGGSTNEKLFF
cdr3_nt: TGTGCCAGCAGCCAGGGCGGCTCAACTAATGAAAAACTGTTTTTT

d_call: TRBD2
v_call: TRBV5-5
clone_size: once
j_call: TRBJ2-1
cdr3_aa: CASSLGQREWYNEQFF
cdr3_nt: TGTGCCAGCAGCTTGGGCCAGCGGGAGTGGTACAATGAGCAGTTCTTC

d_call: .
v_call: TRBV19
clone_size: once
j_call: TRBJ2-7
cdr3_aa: CASSLGYEQYF
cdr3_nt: TGTGCCAGTAGTCTAGGCTACGAGCAGTACTTC

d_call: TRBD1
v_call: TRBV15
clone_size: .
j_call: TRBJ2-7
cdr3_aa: CATSVGQGYEQYF
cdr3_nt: TGTGCCACCAGCGTCGGACAGGGCTACGAGCAGTACTTC

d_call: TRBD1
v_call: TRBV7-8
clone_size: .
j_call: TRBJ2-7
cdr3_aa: CASSNNRDRGDHEQYF
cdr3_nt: TGTGCCAGCAGCAACAACCGGGACAGGGGCGACCACGAGCAGTACTTC

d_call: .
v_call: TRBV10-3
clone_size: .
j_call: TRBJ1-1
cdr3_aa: CAISESIVRGDTEAFF
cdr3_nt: TGTGCCATCAGTGAGTCGATCGTCAGGGGAGACACTGAAGCTTTCTTT

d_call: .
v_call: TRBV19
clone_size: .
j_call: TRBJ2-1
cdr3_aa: CASSVAGIYNEQFF
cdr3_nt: TGTGCCAGTAGTGTAGCAGGGATCTACAATGAGCAGTTCTTC

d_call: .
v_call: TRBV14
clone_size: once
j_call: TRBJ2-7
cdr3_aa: CASSQDPSKHTYEQYF
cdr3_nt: TGTGCCAGCAGCCAAGATCCCAGCAAGCACACCTACGAGCAGTACTTC

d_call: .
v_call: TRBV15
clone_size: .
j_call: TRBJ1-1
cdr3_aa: CATSRARGGGTEAFF
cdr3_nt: TGTGCCACCAGCAGAGCGAGGGGAGGGGGCACTGAAGCTTTCTTT

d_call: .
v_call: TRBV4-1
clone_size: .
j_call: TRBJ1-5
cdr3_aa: CASSLTPGPLSNQPQHF
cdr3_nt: TGCGCCAGCAGCCTAACCCCGGGACCCCTTAGCAATCAGCCCCAGCATTTT

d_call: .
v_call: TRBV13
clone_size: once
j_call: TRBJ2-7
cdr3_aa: CASRLGLDEQYF
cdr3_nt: TGTGCCAGCAGACTGGGACTCGACGAGCAGTACTTC

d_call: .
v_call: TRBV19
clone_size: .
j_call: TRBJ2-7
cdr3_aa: CASSWTALSYEQYF
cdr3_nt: TGTGCCAGTAGTTGGACAGCCCTCTCCTACGAGCAGTACTTC

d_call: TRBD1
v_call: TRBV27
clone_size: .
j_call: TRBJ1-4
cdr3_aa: CASSFGSGTGEKLFF
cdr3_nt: TGTGCCAGCAGTTTCGGCTCCGGGACAGGTGAAAAACTGTTTTTT

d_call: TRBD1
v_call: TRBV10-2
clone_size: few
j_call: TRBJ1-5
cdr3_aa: CASSAGQGSQPQHF
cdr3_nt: TGCGCCAGCAGTGCTGGACAGGGGAGTCAGCCCCAGCATTTT

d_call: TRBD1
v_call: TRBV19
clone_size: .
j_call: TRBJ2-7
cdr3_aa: CASRLDRVDGEQYF
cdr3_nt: TGTGCCAGTAGGTTGGACAGGGTAGACGGCGAGCAGTACTTC

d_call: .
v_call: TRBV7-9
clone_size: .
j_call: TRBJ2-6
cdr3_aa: CASRLDGDTANVLTF
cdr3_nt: TGTGCCAGCAGACTGGACGGGGATACGGCCAACGTCCTGACTTTC

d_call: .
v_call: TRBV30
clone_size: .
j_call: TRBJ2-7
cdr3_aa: CAWSVRWDEQYF
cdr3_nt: TGTGCCTGGAGTGTACGGTGGGACGAGCAGTACTTC

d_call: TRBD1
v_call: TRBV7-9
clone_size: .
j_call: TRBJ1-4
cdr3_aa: CASSTVDRGEKLFF
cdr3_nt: TGTGCCAGCAGCACCGTGGACAGGGGCGAAAAACTGTTTTTT

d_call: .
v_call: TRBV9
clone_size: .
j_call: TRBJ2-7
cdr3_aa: CASSVEGGSYEQYF
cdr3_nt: TGTGCCAGCAGCGTAGAAGGAGGATCCTACGAGCAGTACTTC

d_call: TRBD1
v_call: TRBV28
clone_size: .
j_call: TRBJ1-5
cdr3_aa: CASSWGQGGGYSNQPQHF
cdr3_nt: TGTGCCAGCAGTTGGGGACAGGGGGGAGGATATAGCAATCAGCCCCAGCATTTT

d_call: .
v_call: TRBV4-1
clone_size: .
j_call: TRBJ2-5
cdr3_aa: CASSQAAVDYSSYQETQYF
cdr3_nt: TGCGCCAGCAGCCAAGCGGCTGTGGACTACTCTTCGTACCAAGAGACCCAGTACTTC

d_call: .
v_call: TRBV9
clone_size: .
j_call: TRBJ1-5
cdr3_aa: CASSVGGVNQPQHF
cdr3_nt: TGTGCCAGCAGCGTAGGGGGGGTGAATCAGCCCCAGCATTTT

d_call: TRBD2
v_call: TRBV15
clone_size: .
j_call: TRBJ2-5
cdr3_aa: CATSRSPREGEETQYF
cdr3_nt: TGTGCCACCAGCAGATCGCCGCGGGAGGGGGAAGAGACCCAGTACTTC

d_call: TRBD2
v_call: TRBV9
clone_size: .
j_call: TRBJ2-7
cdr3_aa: CASSVAGTSGIYEQYF
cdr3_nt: TGTGCCAGCAGCGTAGCCGGGACTAGCGGGATTTACGAGCAGTACTTC

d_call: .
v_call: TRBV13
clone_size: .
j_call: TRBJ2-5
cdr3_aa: CASSPSRDRYKKQETQYF
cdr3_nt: TGTGCCAGCAGCCCGAGCCGGGACCGATACAAAAAACAAGAGACCCAGTACTTC

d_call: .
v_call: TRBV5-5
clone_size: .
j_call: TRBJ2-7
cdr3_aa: CASSFRTGYEQYF
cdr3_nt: TGTGCCAGCAGCTTTCGGACGGGATACGAGCAGTACTTC

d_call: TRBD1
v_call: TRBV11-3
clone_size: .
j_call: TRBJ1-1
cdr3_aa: CASSLVAQGIVAFF
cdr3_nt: TGTGCCAGCAGCTTAGTCGCACAGGGGATAGTGGCTTTCTTT

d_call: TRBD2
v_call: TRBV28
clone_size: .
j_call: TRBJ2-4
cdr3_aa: CASTTTSVKNIQYF
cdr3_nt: TGTGCCAGCACTACGACTAGCGTGAAAAACATTCAGTACTTC

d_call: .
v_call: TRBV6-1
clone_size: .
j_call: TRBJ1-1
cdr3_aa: CASSEDVAEAFF
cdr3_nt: TGTGCCAGCAGTGAAGATGTTGCGGAAGCTTTCTTT

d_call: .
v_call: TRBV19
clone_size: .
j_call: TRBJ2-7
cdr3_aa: CASSITGLGSYEQYF
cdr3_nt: TGTGCCAGTAGTATAACAGGGCTTGGATCCTACGAGCAGTACTTC

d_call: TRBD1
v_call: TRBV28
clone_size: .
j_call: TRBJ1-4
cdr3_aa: CASTSSRDSLNEKLFF
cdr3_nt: TGTGCCAGCACTTCCAGCCGGGACAGCCTTAATGAAAAACTGTTTTTT

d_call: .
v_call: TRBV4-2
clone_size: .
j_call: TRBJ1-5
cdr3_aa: CASSQEEGWNNQPQHF
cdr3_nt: TGTGCCAGCAGCCAAGAGGAAGGGTGGAACAATCAGCCCCAGCATTTT

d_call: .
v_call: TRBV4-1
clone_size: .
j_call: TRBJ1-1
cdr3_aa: CASSFQPGTVNTEAFF
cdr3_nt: TGCGCCAGCAGCTTCCAACCCGGTACAGTGAACACTGAAGCTTTCTTT

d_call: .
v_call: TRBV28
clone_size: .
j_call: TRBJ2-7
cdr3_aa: CASSLFLGNYEQYF
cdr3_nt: TGTGCCAGCAGTTTATTCCTGGGGAACTACGAGCAGTACTTC

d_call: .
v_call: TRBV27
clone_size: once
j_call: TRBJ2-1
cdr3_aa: CASSLRQGEQFF
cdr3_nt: TGTGCCAGCAGCCTGAGGCAGGGTGAGCAGTTCTTC

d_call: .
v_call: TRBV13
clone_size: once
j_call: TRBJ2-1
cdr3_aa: CASSLGLVGEQFF
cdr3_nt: TGTGCCAGCAGCTTAGGCCTCGTGGGTGAGCAGTTCTTC

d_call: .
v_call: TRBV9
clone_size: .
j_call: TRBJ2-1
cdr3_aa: CASSVGGGATYNEQFF
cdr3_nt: TGTGCCAGCAGCGTAGGTGGCGGGGCTACCTACAATGAGCAGTTCTTC

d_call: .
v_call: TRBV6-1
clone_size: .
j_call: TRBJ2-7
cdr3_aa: CASSESHRGGRRYEQYF
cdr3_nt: TGTGCCAGCAGTGAAAGCCACAGGGGGGGGCGCAGGTACGAGCAGTACTTC

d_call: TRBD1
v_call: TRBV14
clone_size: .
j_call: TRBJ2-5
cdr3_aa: CASSQDVGTVNQETQYF
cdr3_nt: TGTGCCAGCAGCCAAGATGTCGGGACAGTTAACCAAGAGACCCAGTACTTC

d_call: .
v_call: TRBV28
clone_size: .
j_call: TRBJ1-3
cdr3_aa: CASSEKGSPSGNTIYF
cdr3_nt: TGTGCCAGCAGTGAAAAGGGGTCCCCCTCTGGAAACACCATATATTTT

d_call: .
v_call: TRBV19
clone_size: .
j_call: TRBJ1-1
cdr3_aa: CATRAGLYMNTEAFF
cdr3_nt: TGTGCCACCCGGGCAGGTTTATACATGAACACTGAAGCTTTCTTT

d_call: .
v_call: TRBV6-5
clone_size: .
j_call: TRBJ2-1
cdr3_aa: CASSYSVPRGDNEQFF
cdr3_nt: TGTGCCAGCAGTTACTCGGTACCACGAGGGGACAATGAGCAGTTCTTC

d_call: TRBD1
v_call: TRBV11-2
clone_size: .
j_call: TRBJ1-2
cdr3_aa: CASSLEQGGFYGYTF
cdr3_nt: TGTGCCAGCAGCTTAGAACAGGGGGGCTTCTATGGCTACACCTTC

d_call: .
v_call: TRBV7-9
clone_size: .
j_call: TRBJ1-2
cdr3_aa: CASSLIGEAGYTF
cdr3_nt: TGTGCCAGCAGCTTGATAGGCGAGGCTGGCTACACCTTC

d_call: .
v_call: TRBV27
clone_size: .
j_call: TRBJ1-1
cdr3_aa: CASRPTFLGGTEAFF
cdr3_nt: TGTGCCAGCAGGCCTACATTTCTCGGGGGCACTGAAGCTTTCTTT

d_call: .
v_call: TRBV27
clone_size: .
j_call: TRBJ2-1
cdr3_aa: CASSLLTSVNEQFF
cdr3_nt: TGTGCCAGCAGTTTATTGACTAGTGTCAATGAGCAGTTCTTC

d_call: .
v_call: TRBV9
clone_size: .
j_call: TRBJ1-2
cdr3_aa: CASSPLGGDTNYGYTF
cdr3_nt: TGTGCCAGCAGCCCTTTAGGTGGGGACACTAACTATGGCTACACCTTC

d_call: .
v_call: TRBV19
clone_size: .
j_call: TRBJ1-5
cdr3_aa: CASSAYQNSNQPQHF
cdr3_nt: TGTGCCAGTAGTGCCTACCAGAATAGCAATCAGCCCCAGCATTTT